The present TCR beta chain was sequenced within a study of blood T cell repertoires in COVID-19. V lost 5 bases to trimming and J lost 0 bases; unmatched junction nucleotides: 4. The CDR3 has 16 residues. Germline CDR1 and CDR2: LNHDA and SQIVND (reference sequence). Original methodology: How many nucleated cells were present was estimated from reference gene primer amplification. Assay: immunoSEQ multiplex PCR; the TCRdb copy retains only in-frame clones and omits some. V and J calls and clone size are copied from that table; D and trimming were computed from the DNA. The sample has around 250,000 clones; approximately 83% are singletons. This clone appeared a single time.

The V and J genes are TRBV19 and TRBJ1-5, with 10 nucleotides matching TRBD1. Sequenced: peripheral blood. This receptor was obtained from a man between 45 and 60 years old with active or convalescent COVID-19. CDR3 sequence reads: CASSSTGGFSNQPQHF. DNA of the CDR3: TGTGCCAGTAGTTCGACAGGGGGCTTTAGCAATCAGCCCCAGCATTTT.